This entry lists 5 T cell receptor beta chains sequenced from one sample in a study of PD-1 blockade in classical Hodgkin lymphoma. Some clones are missing from TCRdb's copy, which holds only in-frame ones; the method was immunoSEQ multiplex PCR. Counted here are 20,000 to 30,000 clones, more than 65% occurring once; the ten biggest clones make up approximately 3.3%. Every patient was affected by relapse after autologous stem cell transplantation, while exposure to brentuximab vedotin was not uniform. Sequencing used peripheral blood mononuclear cells (PBMCs), obtained at baseline. The source of these receptors is a human donor with classical Hodgkin lymphoma.

The chain is built from TRBV19 and TRBJ1-6, with 9 bases lining up with TRBD1. The CDR3 contains 16 residues. Losses at the gene ends were 3 bases for V and 6 bases for J; bases not matched to a gene: 6. Germline-derived CDR1 and CDR2 are LNHDA and SQIVND (reference sequence). In nucleotides, the CDR3 is TGTGCCAGTAGTATGGGGGACAGGGATCTTAATTCACCCCTCCACTTT. It yields the protein CASSMGDRDLNSPLHF.

The chain links TRBV15 to TRBJ2-5, with 10 bases matching TRBD2. The length of the CDR3 is 16 residues. CDR1 LNHNV and CDR2 YYDKDF come from the germline V gene (reference sequence). Trimming cost V 5 bases and J 4 bases; bases outside gene matches: 10. CDR3 sequence reads: CATSVRRAGGLETQYF. DNA for the CDR3: TGTGCCACCAGCGTGAGACGAGCGGGGGGGTTAGAGACCCAGTACTTC.

V usage is TRBV5-1 and J usage is TRBJ2-7; D remains ambiguous. The CDR3 totals 13 residues. V was shortened by 0 bases and J by 6 bases, with 10 bases between the two germline ends. Germline V lookup: CDR1 SGHRS, CDR2 YFSETQ. The CDR3 region has the DNA TGCGCCAGCAGCTTGGCCGTAGGTACCGAGCAGTACTTC. Translating gives CASSLAVGTEQYF. The full variable domain, completed using reference TRBV5-1 and TRBJ2-7, is KAGVTQTPRYLIKTRGQQVTLSCSPISGHRSVSWYQQTPGQGLQFLFEYFSETQRNKGNFPGRFSGRQFSNSRSEMNVSTLELGDSALYLCASSLAVGTEQYFGPGTRLTVT.

The rearrangement links TRBV2 to TRBJ2-3; 10 bases fit TRBD2. The CDR3 is 17 amino acids. CDR1 and CDR2 from the germline V gene are SNHLY and FYNNEI. V gave up 2 bases and J gave up 4 bases; unmatched junction bases: 9. CDR3 amino acids: CASSESLASGGPDTQYF. Here the CDR3 DNA reads TGTGCCAGCAGTGAATCCCTGGCTAGCGGGGGCCCAGATACGCAGTATTTT.

The V and J genes are TRBV30 and TRBJ2-7; D ambiguous. The CDR3 is 14 amino acids. Trimming removed 0 bases from V and 0 bases from J, with 9 bases in between. From germline, CDR1 is GTSNPN and CDR2 SVGIG (reference sequence). CDR3 sequence (DNA): TGTGCCTGGAGTGTACTGAGGATCTCCTACGAGCAGTACTTC. Amino acids: CAWSVLRISYEQYF.